The rows below give T cell receptor beta chains drawn from one sample of a study of blood T cell repertoires in COVID-19. The assay was immunoSEQ multiplex PCR, and TCRdb's table has in-frame clones only and misses some. The table records 150,000 or so clones, roughly 91% of them present only once. Input material: peripheral blood. These TCRs come from a man aged 18 to 29 with acute or convalescent COVID-19. The CDR3 runs from the conserved cysteine through the conserved F or W. Fields, in order: CDR3 length, V gene, J gene, CDR3 protein.

>13|TRBV29-1|TRBJ2-7
CSVLGQGSYEQYF
>15|TRBV6-5|TRBJ1-6
CASSYSGQGNSPLHF
>13|TRBV6-5|TRBJ2-4
CASSSGGAHIQYF
>19|TRBV5-1|TRBJ2-1
CASSTGLAGAIFSYNEQFF
>17|TRBV7-9|TRBJ2-1
CASSLGLREGHLNEQFF
>15|TRBV5-6|TRBJ1-2
CASSLNQGRVGGYTF
>17|TRBV5-1|TRBJ1-3
CASSLYGTGSYGNTIYF
>15|TRBV14|TRBJ2-3
CASSRSDRGTDTQYF
>18|TRBV9|TRBJ2-3
CASRGPSGGAPGTDTQYF
>18|TRBV4-1|TRBJ2-7
CASSHGTSGGGHWDEQYF
>14|TRBV7-9|TRBJ1-2
CASSPGAPDYGYTF
>14|TRBV30|TRBJ2-2
CAWSDGTGTGELFF
>15|TRBV11-2|TRBJ1-1
CASSSTGSWNTEAFF
>15|TRBV6-1|TRBJ1-6
CASSWTQGNNSPLHF
>15|TRBV27|TRBJ1-5
CASSDRRNSNQPQHF
>16|TRBV15|TRBJ2-5
CATSREGGGAEETQYF
>15|TRBV4-2|TRBJ2-7
CASSPGGQGRNEQYF